This T cell receptor (beta chain) comes out of a study of blood T cells in healthy people across ages. This clonotype was counted between two and nine times. The authors ran a second PCR of 7 to 11 cycles using a sample-barcoded 5' primer and a J-beta primer mix. TCRdb passed the 5' RACE reads through MiXCR, listing each CDR3 protein once. The sample lists about 680,000 distinct CDR3 sequences, around half seen once, with 25% to 35% in the top ten. Specimen: blood. This TCR was sampled from a woman in her sixties in good health.

CDR3 coding DNA: TGCGCCAGCAGTCCCGGGGATACGGGTCCCCAGGTGAACACTGAAGCTTTCTTT. As protein: CASSPGDTGPQVNTEAFF. This sequence joins TRBV5-1 and TRBJ1-1; D is ambiguous. The CDR3 runs 18 residues. CDR1 and CDR2 from the germline V gene are SGHRS and YFSETQ. The V end lost 5 bases, the J end lost 0 bases, and 23 bases lay between the germline ends.